This T cell receptor (beta chain) originates from a study of T cell responses to AZD1222 COVID-19 vaccine. Sequencing used immunoSEQ multiplex PCR; TCRdb keeps in-frame clones, though not all of them. The repertoire includes 84,000 or so clones, approximately 92% of them detected once, and 30% to 35% sits in the top ten. Findings and caveats of the study: In a largely white British group with more females than males, clonal diversity was possibly underestimated.

The CDR3 extends over 19 amino acids. CDR1 is MNHNY, CDR2 SVGAGI, per germline (reference sequence). The trim removed 5 bases at V and 3 bases at J, leaving 12 bases unmatched. This clone was seen more than once but under ten times. Its matching antigen is unknown. This specimen was peripheral blood, taken on day 0 of AZD1222 vaccination. The TCR was taken from an adult in good health. The genes are TRBV6-6 and TRBJ1-6, with 11 nucleotides matching TRBD1. CDR3 bases: TGTGCCAGCAGTCGCATGTTTCCCGGGACAGGGGGCTATAATTCACCCCTCCACTTT. This translates into CASSRMFPGTGGYNSPLHF.